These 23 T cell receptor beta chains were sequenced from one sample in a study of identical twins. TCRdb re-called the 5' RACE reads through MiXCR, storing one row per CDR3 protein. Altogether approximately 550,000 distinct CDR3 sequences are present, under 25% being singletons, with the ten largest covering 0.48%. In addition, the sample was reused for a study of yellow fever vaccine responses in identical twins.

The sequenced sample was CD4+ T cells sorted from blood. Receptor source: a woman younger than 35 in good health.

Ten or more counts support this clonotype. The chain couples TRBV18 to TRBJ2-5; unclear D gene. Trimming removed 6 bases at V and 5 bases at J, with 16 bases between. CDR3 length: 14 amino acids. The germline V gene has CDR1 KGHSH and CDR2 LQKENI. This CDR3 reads CASSQGSGKETQYF. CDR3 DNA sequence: TGTGCCAGCTCCCAAGGCTCGGGCAAGGAGACCCAGTACTTC.

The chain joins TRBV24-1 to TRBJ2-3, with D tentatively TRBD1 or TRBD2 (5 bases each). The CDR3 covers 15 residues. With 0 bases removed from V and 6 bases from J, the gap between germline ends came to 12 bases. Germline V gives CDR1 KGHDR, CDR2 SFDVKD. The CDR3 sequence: CATSDLGDLTDTQYF. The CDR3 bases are TGTGCCACCAGTGATTTGGGGGACCTCACCGATACGCAGTATTTT.

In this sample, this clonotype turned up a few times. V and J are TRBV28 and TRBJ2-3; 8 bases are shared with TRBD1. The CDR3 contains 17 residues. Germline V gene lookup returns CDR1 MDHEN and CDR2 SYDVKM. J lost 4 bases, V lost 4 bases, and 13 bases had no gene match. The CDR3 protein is CASSYAVTGVFADTQYF. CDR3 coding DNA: TGTGCCAGCAGTTACGCCGTGACAGGGGTTTTCGCAGATACGCAGTATTTT.

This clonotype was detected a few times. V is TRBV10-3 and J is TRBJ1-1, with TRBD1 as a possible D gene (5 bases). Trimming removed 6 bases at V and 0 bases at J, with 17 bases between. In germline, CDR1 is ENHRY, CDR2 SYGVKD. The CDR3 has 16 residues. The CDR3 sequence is CAIRGRLGQMNTEAFF. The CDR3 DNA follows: TGTGCCATCAGAGGTCGCCTTGGACAAATGAACACTGAAGCTTTCTTT.

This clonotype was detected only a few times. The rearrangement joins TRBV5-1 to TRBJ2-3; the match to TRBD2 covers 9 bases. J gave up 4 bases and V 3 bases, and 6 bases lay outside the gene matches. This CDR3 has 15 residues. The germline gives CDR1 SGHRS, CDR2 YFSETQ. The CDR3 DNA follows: TGCGCCAGCAGCTCCGGCGGGGGGGGTGCAGATACGCAGTATTTT. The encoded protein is CASSSGGGGADTQYF.

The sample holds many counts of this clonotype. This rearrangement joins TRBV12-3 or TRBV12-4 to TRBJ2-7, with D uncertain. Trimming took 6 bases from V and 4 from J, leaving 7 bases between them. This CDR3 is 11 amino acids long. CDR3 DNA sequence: TGTGCCAGCAGCTCTCGGTACGAGCAGTACTTC. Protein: CASSSRYEQYF.

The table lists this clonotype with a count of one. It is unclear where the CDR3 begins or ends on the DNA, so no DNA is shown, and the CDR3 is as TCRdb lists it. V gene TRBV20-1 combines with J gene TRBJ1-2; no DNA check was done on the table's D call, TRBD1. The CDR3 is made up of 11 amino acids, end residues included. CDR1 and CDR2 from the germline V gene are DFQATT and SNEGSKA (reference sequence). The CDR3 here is CIPGQYFGYTF.

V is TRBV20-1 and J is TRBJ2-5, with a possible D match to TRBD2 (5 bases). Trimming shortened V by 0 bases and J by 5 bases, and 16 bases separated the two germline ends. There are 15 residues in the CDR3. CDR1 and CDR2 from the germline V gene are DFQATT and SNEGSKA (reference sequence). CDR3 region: CSARDGKAERETQYF. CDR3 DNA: TGCAGTGCTAGAGACGGGAAGGCCGAGAGGGAGACCCAGTACTTC.

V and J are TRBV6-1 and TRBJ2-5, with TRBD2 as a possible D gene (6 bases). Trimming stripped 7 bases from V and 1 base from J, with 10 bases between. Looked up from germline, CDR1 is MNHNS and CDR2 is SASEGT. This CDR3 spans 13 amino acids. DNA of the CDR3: TGTGCCAGCACGGGGACTCCCCAAGAGACCCAGTACTTC. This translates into CASTGTPQETQYF.

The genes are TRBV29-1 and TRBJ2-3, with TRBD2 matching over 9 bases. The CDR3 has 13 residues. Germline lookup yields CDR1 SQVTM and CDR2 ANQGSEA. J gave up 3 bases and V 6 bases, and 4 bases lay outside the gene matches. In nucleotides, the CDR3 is TGCAGCGTGAACCTAGCGGGAACAGATACGCAGTATTTT. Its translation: CSVNLAGTDTQYF.

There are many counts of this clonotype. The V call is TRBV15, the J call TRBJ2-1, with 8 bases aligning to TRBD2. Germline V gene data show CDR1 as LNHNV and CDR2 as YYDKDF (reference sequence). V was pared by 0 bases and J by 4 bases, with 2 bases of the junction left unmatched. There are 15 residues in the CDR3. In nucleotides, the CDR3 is TGTGCCACCAGCAGAGAAGCGGGGGTATACAATGAGCAGTTCTTC. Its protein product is CATSREAGVYNEQFF.

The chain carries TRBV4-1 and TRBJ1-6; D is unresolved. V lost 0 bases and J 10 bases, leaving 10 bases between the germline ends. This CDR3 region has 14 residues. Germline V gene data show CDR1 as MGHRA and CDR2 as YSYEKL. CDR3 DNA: TGCGCCAGCAGCCAAGATTACCAGAGGTCACCCCTCCACTTT. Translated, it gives CASSQDYQRSPLHF.

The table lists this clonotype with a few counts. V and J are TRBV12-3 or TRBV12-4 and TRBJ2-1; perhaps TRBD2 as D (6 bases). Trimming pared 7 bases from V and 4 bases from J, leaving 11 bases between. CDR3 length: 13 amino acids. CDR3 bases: TGTGCCAGCAAGGAGGGGCCTTACAATGAGCAGTTCTTC. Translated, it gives CASKEGPYNEQFF.

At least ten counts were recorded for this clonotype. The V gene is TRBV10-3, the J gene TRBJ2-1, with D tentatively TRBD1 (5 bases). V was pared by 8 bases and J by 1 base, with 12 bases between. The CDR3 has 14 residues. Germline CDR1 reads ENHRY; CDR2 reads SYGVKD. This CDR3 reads CAIALGPSYNEQFF. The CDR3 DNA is TGTGCCATCGCTCTGGGGCCGTCCTACAATGAGCAGTTCTTC.

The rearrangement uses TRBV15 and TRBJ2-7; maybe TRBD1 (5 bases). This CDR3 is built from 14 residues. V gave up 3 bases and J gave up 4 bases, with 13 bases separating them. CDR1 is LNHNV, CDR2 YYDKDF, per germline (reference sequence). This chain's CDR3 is CATSRAGSLYEQYF. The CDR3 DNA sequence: TGTGCCACCAGCAGGGCAGGGTCTTTGTACGAGCAGTACTTC.

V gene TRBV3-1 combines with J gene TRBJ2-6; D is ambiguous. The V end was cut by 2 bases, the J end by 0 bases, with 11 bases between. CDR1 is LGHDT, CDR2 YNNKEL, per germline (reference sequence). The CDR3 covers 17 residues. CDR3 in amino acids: CASSQIDSPSGANVLTF. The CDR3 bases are TGTGCCAGCAGCCAAATAGATTCACCCTCTGGGGCCAACGTCCTGACTTTC.

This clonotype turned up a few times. CDR3 sequence (DNA): TGTGCCAGCAGCAAGGGACCCGTCGGGTACGAGCAGTACTTC. Its protein product is CASSKGPVGYEQYF. V gene TRBV3-1 combines with J gene TRBJ2-7, with D tentatively TRBD1 or TRBD2 (5 bases each). V was cut by 5 bases and J by 4 bases, with 15 bases left in between. The CDR3 is 14 amino acids. The germline CDR1 and CDR2 sequences are LGHDT and YNNKEL (reference sequence).

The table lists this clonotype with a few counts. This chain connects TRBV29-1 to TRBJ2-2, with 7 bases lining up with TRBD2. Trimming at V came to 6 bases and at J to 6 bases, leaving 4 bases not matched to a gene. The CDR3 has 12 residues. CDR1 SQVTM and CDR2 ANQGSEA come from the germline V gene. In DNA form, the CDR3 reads TGCAGCGTAGGACTAGGTCCCGGGGAGCTGTTTTTT. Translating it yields CSVGLGPGELFF.

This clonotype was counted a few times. This CDR3 reads CASSYGTGGRTDTQYF. For the CDR3, the DNA is TGTGCCAGCAGTTACGGGACGGGGGGGCGCACAGATACGCAGTATTTT. The chain couples TRBV6-5 to TRBJ2-3; 8 bases match TRBD2. The germline gives CDR1 MNHEY, CDR2 SVGAGI. The V segment lost 2 bases and the J segment 1 base; nucleotides outside the gene matches: 5. The CDR3 is 16 amino acids.

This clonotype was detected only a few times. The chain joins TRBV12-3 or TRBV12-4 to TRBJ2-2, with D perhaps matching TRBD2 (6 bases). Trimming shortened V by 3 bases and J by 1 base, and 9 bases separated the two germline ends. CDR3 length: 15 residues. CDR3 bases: TGTGCCAGCAGTTTTACTAGCAGGAACACCGGGGAGCTGTTTTTT. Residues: CASSFTSRNTGELFF.

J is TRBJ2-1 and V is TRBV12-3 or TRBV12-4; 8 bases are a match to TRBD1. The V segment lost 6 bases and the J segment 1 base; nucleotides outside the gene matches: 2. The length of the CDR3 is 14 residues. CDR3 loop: CASSRTGSYNEQFF. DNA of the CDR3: TGTGCCAGCAGCCGGACAGGGTCCTACAATGAGCAGTTCTTC.

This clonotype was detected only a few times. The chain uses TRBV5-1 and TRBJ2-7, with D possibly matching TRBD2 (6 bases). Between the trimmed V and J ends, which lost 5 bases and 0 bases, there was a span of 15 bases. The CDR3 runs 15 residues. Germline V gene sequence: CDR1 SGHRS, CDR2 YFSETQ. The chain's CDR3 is CASSRDFESSYEQYV. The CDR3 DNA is TGCGCCAGCAGTCGGGACTTCGAGAGCTCCTACGAGCAGTACGTC.

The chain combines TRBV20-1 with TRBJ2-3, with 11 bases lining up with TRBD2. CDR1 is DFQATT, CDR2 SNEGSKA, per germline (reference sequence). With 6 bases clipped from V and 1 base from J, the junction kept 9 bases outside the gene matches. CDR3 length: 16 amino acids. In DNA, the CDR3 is TGCAGTGCCCTGACAACACTAGCGGGGGGCACAGATACGCAGTATTTT. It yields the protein CSALTTLAGGTDTQYF.